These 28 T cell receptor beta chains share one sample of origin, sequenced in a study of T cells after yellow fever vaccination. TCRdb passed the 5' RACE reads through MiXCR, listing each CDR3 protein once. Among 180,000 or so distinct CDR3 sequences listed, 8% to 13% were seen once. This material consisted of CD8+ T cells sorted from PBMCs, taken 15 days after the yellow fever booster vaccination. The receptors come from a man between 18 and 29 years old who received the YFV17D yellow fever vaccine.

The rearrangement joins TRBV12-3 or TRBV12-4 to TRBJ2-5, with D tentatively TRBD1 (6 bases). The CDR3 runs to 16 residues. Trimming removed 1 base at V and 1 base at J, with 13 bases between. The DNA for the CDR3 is TGTGCCAGCAGTTTAGGTCCCCCGGACAGCCAAGAGACCCAGTACTTC. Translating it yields CASSLGPPDSQETQYF.

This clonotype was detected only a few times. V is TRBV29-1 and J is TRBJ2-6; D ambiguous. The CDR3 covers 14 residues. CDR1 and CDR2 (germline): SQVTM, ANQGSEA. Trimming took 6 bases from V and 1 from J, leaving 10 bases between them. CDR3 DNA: TGCAGCGTCTCTATCGGGTCTGGGGCCAACGTCCTGACTTTC. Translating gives CSVSIGSGANVLTF.

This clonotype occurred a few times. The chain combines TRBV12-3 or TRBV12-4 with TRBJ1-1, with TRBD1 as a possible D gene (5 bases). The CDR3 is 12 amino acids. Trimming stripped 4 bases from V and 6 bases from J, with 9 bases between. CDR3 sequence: CASSSGGSEAFF. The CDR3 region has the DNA TGTGCCAGCAGTTCTGGGGGGTCTGAAGCTTTCTTT.

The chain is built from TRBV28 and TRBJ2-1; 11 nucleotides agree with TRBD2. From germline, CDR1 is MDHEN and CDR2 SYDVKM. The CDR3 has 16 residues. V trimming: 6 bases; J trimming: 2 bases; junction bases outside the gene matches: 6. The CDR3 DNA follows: TGTGCCAGCAGCAAAATTAGCGGGGGGGCCTACAATGAGCAGTTCTTC. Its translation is CASSKISGGAYNEQFF.

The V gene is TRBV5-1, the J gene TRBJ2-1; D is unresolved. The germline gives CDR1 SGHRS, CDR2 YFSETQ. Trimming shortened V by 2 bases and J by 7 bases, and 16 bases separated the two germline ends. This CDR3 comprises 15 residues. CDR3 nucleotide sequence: TGCGCCAGCAGCTTTAGGACCCCAAGTGGAAATGAGCAGTTCTTC. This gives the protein CASSFRTPSGNEQFF.

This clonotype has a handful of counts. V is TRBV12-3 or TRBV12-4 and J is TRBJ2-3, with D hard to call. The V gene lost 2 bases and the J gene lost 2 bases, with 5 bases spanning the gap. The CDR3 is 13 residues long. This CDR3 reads CASSLYLTDTQYF. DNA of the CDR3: TGTGCCAGCAGTTTATACCTCACAGATACGCAGTATTTT.

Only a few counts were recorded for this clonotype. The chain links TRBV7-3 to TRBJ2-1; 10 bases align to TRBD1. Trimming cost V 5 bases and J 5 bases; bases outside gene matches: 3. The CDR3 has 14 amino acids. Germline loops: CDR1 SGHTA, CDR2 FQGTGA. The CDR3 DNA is TGTGCCAGCAGCGGGACAGGGGCAAACAATGAGCAGTTCTTC. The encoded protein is CASSGTGANNEQFF.

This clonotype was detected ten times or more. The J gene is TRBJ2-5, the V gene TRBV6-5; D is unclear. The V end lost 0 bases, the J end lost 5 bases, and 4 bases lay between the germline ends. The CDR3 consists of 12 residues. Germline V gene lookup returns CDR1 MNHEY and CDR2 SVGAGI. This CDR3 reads CASSYSAETQYF. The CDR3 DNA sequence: TGTGCCAGCAGTTACTCTGCTGAGACCCAGTACTTC.

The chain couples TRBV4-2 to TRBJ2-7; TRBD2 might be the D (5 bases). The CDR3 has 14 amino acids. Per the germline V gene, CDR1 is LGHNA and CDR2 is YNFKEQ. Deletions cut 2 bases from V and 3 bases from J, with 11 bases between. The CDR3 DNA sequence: TGTGCCAGCAGCCAATCGCCGGGAAGCTACGAGCAGTACTTC. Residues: CASSQSPGSYEQYF.

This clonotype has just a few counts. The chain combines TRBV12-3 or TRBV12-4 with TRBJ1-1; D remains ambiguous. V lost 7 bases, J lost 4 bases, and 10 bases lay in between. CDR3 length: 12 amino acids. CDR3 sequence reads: CASNLGITEAFF. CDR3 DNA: TGTGCCAGCAACCTCGGGATCACTGAAGCTTTCTTT.

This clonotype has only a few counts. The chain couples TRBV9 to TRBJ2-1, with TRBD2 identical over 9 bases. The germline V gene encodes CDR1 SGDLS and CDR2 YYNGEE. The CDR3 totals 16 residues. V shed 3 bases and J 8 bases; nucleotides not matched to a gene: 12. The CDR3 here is CASSGLGRGGSHEQFF. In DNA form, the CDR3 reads TGTGCCAGCAGCGGACTGGGGCGGGGGGGCTCCCATGAGCAGTTCTTC.

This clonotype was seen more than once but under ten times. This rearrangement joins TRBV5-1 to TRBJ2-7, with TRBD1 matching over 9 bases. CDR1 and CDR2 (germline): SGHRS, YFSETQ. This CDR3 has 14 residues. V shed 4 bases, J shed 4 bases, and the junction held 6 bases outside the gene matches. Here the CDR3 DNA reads TGCGCCAGCAGCAGCGGGACAGGGACGTACGAGCAGTACGTC. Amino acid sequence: CASSSGTGTYEQYV.

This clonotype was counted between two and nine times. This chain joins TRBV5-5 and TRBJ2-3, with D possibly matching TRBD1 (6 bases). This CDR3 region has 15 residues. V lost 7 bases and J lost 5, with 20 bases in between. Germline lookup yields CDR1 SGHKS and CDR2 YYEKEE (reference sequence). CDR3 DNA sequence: TGTGCCAGCGGCTCATCCGGGACACCGCGAGATACGCAGTATTTT. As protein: CASGSSGTPRDTQYF. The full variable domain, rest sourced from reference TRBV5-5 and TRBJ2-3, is DAGVTQSPTHLIKTRGQQVTLRCSPISGHKSVSWYQQVLGQGPQFIFQYYEKEERGRGNFPDRFSARQFPNYSSELNVNALLLGDSALYLCASGSSGTPRDTQYFGPGTRLTVL.

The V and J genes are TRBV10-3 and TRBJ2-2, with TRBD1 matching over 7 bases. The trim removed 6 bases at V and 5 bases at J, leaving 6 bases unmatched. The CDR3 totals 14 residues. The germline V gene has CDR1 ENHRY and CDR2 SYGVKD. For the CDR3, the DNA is TGTGCCATCAGCGGACAGGCCGAGACCGGGGAGCTGTTTTTT. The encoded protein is CAISGQAETGELFF.

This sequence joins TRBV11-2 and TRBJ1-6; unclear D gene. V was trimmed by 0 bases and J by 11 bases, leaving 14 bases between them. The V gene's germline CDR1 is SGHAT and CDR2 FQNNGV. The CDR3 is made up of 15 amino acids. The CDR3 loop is CASSLDPTTLAPLHF. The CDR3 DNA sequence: TGTGCCAGCAGCTTAGACCCGACGACACTGGCACCCCTCCACTTT.

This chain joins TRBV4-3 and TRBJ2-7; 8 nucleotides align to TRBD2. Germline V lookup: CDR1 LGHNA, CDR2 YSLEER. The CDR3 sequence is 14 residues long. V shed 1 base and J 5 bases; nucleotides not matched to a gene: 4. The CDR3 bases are TGCGCCAGCAGCCAAGCCCCCGGGAGGGACGAGCAGTACTTC. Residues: CASSQAPGRDEQYF.

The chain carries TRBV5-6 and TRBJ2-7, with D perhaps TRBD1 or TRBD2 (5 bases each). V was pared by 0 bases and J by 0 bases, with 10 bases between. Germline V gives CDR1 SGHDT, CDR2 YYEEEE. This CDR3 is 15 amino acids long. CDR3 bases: TGTGCCAGCAGCTTGGCCCCAGGGAGCTCCTACGAGCAGTACTTC. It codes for CASSLAPGSSYEQYF.

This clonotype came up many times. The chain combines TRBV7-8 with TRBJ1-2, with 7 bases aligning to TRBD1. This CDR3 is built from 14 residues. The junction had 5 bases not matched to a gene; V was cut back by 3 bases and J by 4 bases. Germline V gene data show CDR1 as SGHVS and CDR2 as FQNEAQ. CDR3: CASSFIGGGYGYTF. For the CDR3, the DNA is TGTGCCAGCAGCTTTATAGGGGGCGGCTATGGCTACACCTTC.

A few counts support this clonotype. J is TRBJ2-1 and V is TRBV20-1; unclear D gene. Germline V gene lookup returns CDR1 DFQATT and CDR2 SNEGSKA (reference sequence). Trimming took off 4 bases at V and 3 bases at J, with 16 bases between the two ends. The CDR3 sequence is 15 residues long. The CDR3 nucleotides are TGCAGTGCTATAACCGACCACGCCAGCTACAATGAGCAGTTCTTC. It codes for CSAITDHASYNEQFF.

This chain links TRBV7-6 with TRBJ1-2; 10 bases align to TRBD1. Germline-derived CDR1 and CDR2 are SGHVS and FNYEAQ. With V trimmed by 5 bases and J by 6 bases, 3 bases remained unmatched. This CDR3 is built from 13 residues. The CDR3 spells CASSMTGGHGYTF. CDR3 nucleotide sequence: TGTGCCAGCAGCATGACAGGGGGCCATGGCTACACCTTC.

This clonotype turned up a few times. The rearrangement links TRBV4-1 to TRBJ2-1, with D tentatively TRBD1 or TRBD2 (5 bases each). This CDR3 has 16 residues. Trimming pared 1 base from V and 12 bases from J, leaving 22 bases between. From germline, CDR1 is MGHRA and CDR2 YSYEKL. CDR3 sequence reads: CASSQGLRDLQRGQFF. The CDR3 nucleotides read TGCGCCAGCAGCCAAGGGCTCCGGGACCTCCAAAGGGGGCAGTTCTTC.

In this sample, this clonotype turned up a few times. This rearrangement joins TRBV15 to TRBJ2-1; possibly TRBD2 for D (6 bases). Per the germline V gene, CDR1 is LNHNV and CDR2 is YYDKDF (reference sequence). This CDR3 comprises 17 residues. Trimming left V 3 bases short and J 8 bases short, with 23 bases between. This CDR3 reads CATSSLGGRARGDEQFF. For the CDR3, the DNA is TGTGCCACCAGCAGCTTGGGAGGCCGTGCCCGTGGGGATGAGCAGTTCTTC. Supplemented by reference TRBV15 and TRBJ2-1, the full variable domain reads DAMVIQNPRYQVTQFGKPVTLSCSQTLNHNVMYWYQQKSSQAPKLLFHYYDKDFNNEADTPDNFQSRRPNTSFCFLDIRSPGLGDTAMYLCATSSLGGRARGDEQFFGPGTRLTVL.

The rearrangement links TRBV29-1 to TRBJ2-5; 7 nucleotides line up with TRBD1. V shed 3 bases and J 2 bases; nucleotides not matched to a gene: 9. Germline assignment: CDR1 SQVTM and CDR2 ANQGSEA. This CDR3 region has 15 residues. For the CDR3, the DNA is TGCAGCGTTGATGCTCTGGACAGGTCACAAGAGACCCAGTACTTC. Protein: CSVDALDRSQETQYF.

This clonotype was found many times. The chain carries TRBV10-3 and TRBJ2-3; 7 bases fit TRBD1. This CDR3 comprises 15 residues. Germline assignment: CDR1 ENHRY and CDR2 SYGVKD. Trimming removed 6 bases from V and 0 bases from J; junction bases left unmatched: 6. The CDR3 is CAISQDRTSTDTQYF. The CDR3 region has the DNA TGTGCCATCAGCCAGGACAGGACCAGCACAGATACGCAGTATTTT.

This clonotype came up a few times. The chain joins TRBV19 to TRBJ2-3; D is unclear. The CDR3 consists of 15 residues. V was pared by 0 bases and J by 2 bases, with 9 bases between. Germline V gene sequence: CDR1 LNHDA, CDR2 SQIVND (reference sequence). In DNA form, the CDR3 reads TGTGCCAGTAGTATAGATCGGGCGTCCACAGATACGCAGTATTTT. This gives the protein CASSIDRASTDTQYF.

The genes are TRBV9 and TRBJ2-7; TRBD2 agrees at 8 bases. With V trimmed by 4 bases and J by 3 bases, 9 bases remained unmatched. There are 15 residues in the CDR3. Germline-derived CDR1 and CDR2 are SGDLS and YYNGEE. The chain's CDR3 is CASSPWASGGYEQYF. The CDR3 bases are TGTGCCAGCAGCCCCTGGGCCAGCGGGGGCTACGAGCAGTACTTC.

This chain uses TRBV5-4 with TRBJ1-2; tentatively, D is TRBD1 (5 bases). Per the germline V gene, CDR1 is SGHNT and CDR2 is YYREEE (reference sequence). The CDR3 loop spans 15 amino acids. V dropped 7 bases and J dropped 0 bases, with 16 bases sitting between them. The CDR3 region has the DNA TGTGCCAGCGAGCTTATAGGGGAAGCTAACTATGGCTACACCTTC. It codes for CASELIGEANYGYTF.

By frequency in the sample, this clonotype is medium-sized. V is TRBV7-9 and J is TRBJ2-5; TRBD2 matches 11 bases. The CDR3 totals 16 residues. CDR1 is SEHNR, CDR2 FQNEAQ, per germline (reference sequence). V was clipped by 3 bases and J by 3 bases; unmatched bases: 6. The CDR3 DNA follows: TGTGCCAGCAGCTTCGGAACTAGCGGGGGAGAAGAGACCCAGTACTTC. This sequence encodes CASSFGTSGGEETQYF.